The TCR beta chain described here comes from a study of Graves' ophthalmopathy and Graves' hyperthyroidism. The length of the CDR3 is 14 residues. The V and J ends lost 4 bases and 6 bases, in that order; junction bases with no gene match: 10. Germline V CDR1 and CDR2: DFQATT, SNEGSKA (reference sequence). From RNA, the CDR3 regions of TCR beta chains were amplified and sequenced. The workflow started with a first-round RT-PCR run with HTBI primers and then moved on to a second-round multiplex PCR. Each CDR3 protein gets one entry after TCRdb re-called the multiplex PCR reads with MiXCR. This table has roughly 160,000 distinct CDR3 sequences, 37% appearing once.

This sequence originates from a woman aged 40 to 49 with Graves' ophthalmopathy. The chain couples TRBV20-1 to TRBJ1-2, with TRBD1 identical over 8 bases. Sequencing used peripheral blood. CDR3 coding DNA: TGCAGTGCTAAAAACCCAGCACAGGGGGATGGCTACACCTTC. Protein sequence: CSAKNPAQGDGYTF.